Shown below are 9 T cell receptor beta chains from a single sample sequenced in a study of tumor-infiltrating lymphocytes in primary liver carcinoma. TCR beta cDNA was reverse-transcribed from about 500 ng of total RNA. The reaction used a constant-region primer and ProtoScript II reverse transcriptase. Modified slightly, ARM-PCR produced TCR beta libraries over three nested multiplex PCR rounds. With TRBV1-TRBV30 forward primers and a C-beta reverse primer, the first two PCR rounds were run for about 10 cycles each. TCRdb re-called the multiplex PCR reads through MiXCR, storing one row per CDR3 protein. The sample shows more than 75,000 distinct CDR3 sequences, approximately 77% of them seen only once. RNA and DNA were co-extracted from approximately 20-30 mg of unsorted bulk tissue. The sequenced sample was liver tumor tissue from sampling region 1. The subset denotes: tumor region T1, superior pole. The receptors here all came from a man aged 35 to 55 with primary liver carcinoma and hepatitis B virus infection.

This clonotype was detected ten times or more. This chain connects TRBV5-6 to TRBJ2-2; 11 nucleotides match TRBD2. CDR3 length equals 16 residues. The V gene's germline CDR1 is SGHDT and CDR2 YYEEEE. J lost 5 bases, V lost 1 base, and 4 bases had no gene match. In DNA, the CDR3 is TGTGCCAGCAGCTTGTTAGCGGGAGGGTGGACCGGGGAGCTGTTTTTT. Protein: CASSLLAGGWTGELFF.

This clonotype has a count of ten or more. This clone may be a read error of a much larger clone one base away. This chain connects TRBV4-1 to TRBJ1-4, with a possible D match to TRBD1 (6 bases). Germline values: CDR1 MGHRA, CDR2 YSYEKL. CDR3 length: 16 amino acids. The CDR3 reads CASSPPSRGAREKLLF. In DNA, the CDR3 is TGCGCCAGCAGCCCACCCTCGAGGGGGGCACGCGAAAAACTGCTTTTT.

This clonotype occurred once. The junction does not match germline at one end; this may be a read error. The chain links TRBV12-3 or TRBV12-4 to TRBJ2-2, with D uncertain. The length of the CDR3 is 15 residues. CDR3 residues: CASSCRNANTGELFF. The CDR3 DNA sequence: TGTGCCAGTAGTTGCAGGAATGCGAACACCGGGGAGCTGTTTTTT.

As to this clonotype: Here the CDR3 omits its conserved ending phenylalanine or tryptophan, so a read error is the likely source. The rearrangement links TRBV11-2 to TRBJ2-7, with 9 bases lining up with TRBD1. Per the germline V gene, CDR1 is SGHAT and CDR2 is FQNNGV. The CDR3 loop spans 17 amino acids. V shed 6 bases, J shed 5 bases, and the junction held 17 bases outside the gene matches. CDR3 coding DNA: TGTGCCAGCAGTTCCCGGACAGGGGACGCTAACAGACACGAGCAGTACCTC. Translated, it gives CASSSRTGDANRHEQYL.

For this clonotype: The junction shows a germline mismatch at one end, possibly a read error. The chain uses TRBV29-1 and TRBJ1-1; 7 bases are shared with TRBD1. Germline V gives CDR1 SQVTM, CDR2 ANQGSEA. The CDR3 is 12 amino acids. The CDR3 DNA sequence: TGCAACGTTAACTCAGGGGGTACGGAAGCTTTCTTC. This codes for CNVNSGGTEAFF.

This clonotype appeared a few times. The V and J genes are TRBV20-1 and TRBJ2-7, with D perhaps matching TRBD2 (6 bases). Trimming removed 4 bases from V and 0 bases from J, with 13 bases in between. The CDR3 consists of 14 residues. Germline lookup yields CDR1 DFQATT and CDR2 SNEGSKA (reference sequence). Written as DNA, the CDR3 is TGCAGTGCTACGCCCAGCGGGTTCTCCTACGAGCAGTACTTC. Translation gives CSATPSGFSYEQYF.

This clonotype is medium-sized (0.01 to 0.1%) in the sample. J is TRBJ1-2 and V is TRBV11-2; D ambiguous. CDR1 and CDR2 from the germline V gene are SGHAT and FQNNGV. The CDR3 loop spans 13 amino acids. The germline V and J ends were trimmed by 3 bases and 3 bases, with 8 bases remaining between them. CDR3 protein: CASSLGFDYGYTF. CDR3 nucleotides: TGTGCCAGCAGCTTGGGCTTTGACTATGGCTACACCTTC.

This clonotype was observed at least ten times. The chain couples TRBV24-1 to TRBJ2-2, with a weak D call TRBD1 (5 bases). The CDR3 is 14 amino acids. The V gene's germline CDR1 is KGHDR and CDR2 SFDVKD. V was cut by 6 bases and J by 6 bases, with 13 bases left in between. CDR3 DNA: TGTGCCACCAGTCTGACAGTCCCCCCCGGGGAGCTGTTTTTT. This gives the protein CATSLTVPPGELFF.

Concerning this clonotype itself: At one of its ends the junction is not consistent with the germline gene, which may arise from a read error. V usage is TRBV2 and J usage is TRBJ2-5; 8 nucleotides line up with TRBD1. Germline V gives CDR1 SNHLY, CDR2 FYNNEI. This CDR3 has 13 amino acids. CDR3 amino acids: CANSGTGEGTQYF. The CDR3 DNA reads TGTGCCAACAGTGGGACAGGAGAAGGGACCCAGTACTTC.